This is a list of T cell receptor beta chains from one sample in a study of human T cells and chemical hapten exposure. TCRdb re-called the RACE reads with MiXCR, one entry per CDR3 protein. Of about 85,000 distinct CDR3 sequences in the sample, 9.5% to 13% were seen once. The starting material was whole blood, obtained in connection with sensitization to the hapten diphenylcyclopropenone (DPC). All receptors come from a man aged 18 to 30 with alopecia areata. Some clones in this sample may be carry-over from other donors' samples. The CDR3 runs from the conserved cysteine through the conserved F or W. The D gene is left open where the match is weak. Clone sizes are given selectively: once, few, many, or a class where the clone is expanded.

j_call: TRBJ2-1; d_call: TRBD1; v_call: TRBV10-3; clone_size: few; cdr3_aa: CAISRDSNNEQFF; cdr3_nt: TGTGCCATCAGTCGGGACAGCAACAATGAGCAGTTCTTC
j_call: TRBJ2-1; d_call: TRBD2; v_call: TRBV7-3; clone_size: many; cdr3_aa: CASSFSGTRYNEQFF; cdr3_nt: TGTGCCAGCAGCTTCAGCGGGACTCGCTACAATGAGCAGTTCTTC
j_call: TRBJ2-1; d_call: TRBD2; v_call: TRBV27; clone_size: few; cdr3_aa: CASSPPGTSTSNEQFF; cdr3_nt: TGTGCCAGCAGTCCTCCCGGGACTAGCACATCCAATGAGCAGTTCTTC
j_call: TRBJ2-5; d_call: TRBD2; v_call: TRBV10-3; clone_size: few; cdr3_aa: CAISVAGTIQETQYF; cdr3_nt: TGTGCCATCAGCGTAGCGGGGACCATCCAAGAGACCCAGTACTTC
j_call: TRBJ1-1; d_call: TRBD1; v_call: TRBV5-4; clone_size: NA; cdr3_aa: CAQTGGGSTEAFF; cdr3_nt: TGTGCCCAAACAGGGGGCGGGTCCACTGAAGCTTTCTTT
j_call: TRBJ2-3; d_call: NA; v_call: TRBV9; clone_size: few; cdr3_aa: CASSVLGGTRTDTQYF; cdr3_nt: TGTGCCAGCAGCGTGCTCGGCGGGACCCGCACAGATACGCAGTATTTT
j_call: TRBJ2-2; d_call: NA; v_call: TRBV5-1; clone_size: few; cdr3_aa: CASSLEETGELFF; cdr3_nt: TGCGCCAGCAGCTTGGAGGAGACCGGGGAGCTGTTTTTT
j_call: TRBJ2-7; d_call: NA; v_call: TRBV5-4; clone_size: NA; cdr3_aa: CASSLDVSYEQYF; cdr3_nt: TGTGCCAGCAGCTTGGATGTATCCTACGAGCAGTACTTC
j_call: TRBJ2-5; d_call: NA; v_call: TRBV7-2; clone_size: few; cdr3_aa: CASSPQNVAGIQYF; cdr3_nt: TGTGCCAGCAGCCCCCAGAATGTGGCGGGGATCCAGTACTTC
j_call: TRBJ2-2; d_call: TRBD2; v_call: TRBV6-2/TRBV6-3; clone_size: few; cdr3_aa: CASTLTSGGAGELFF; cdr3_nt: TGTGCCAGCACTTTGACTAGCGGGGGAGCCGGGGAGCTGTTTTTT
j_call: TRBJ1-2; d_call: NA; v_call: TRBV5-6; clone_size: few; cdr3_aa: CASSSRRNYGYTF; cdr3_nt: TGTGCCAGCAGCTCCCGACGGAACTATGGCTACACCTTC
j_call: TRBJ1-2; d_call: NA; v_call: TRBV7-2; clone_size: many; cdr3_aa: CASSLSSGDAYGYTF; cdr3_nt: TGTGCCAGCAGCTTAAGTTCAGGCGACGCCTATGGCTACACCTTC
j_call: TRBJ2-3; d_call: TRBD2; v_call: TRBV7-9; clone_size: few; cdr3_aa: CASSQSLAETADTQYF; cdr3_nt: TGTGCCAGCAGCCAGAGCCTAGCGGAAACCGCAGATACGCAGTATTTT
j_call: TRBJ1-5; d_call: NA; v_call: TRBV6-6; clone_size: NA; cdr3_aa: CASSSGRNQPQHF; cdr3_nt: TGTGCCAGCAGTTCAGGGAGAAATCAGCCCCAGCATTTT
j_call: TRBJ2-3; d_call: NA; v_call: TRBV27; clone_size: few; cdr3_aa: CASSLWTDTDTQYF; cdr3_nt: TGTGCCAGCAGTTTATGGACAGACACAGATACGCAGTATTTT
j_call: TRBJ1-2; d_call: NA; v_call: TRBV3-1; clone_size: NA; cdr3_aa: CASSQARVHGYTF; cdr3_nt: TGTGCCAGCAGCCAAGCACGGGTCCATGGCTACACCTTC
j_call: TRBJ2-1; d_call: NA; v_call: TRBV7-9; clone_size: few; cdr3_aa: CASWRSSNEQFF; cdr3_nt: TGTGCCAGCTGGAGGAGTTCCAATGAGCAGTTCTTC
j_call: TRBJ2-7; d_call: NA; v_call: TRBV12-3/TRBV12-4; clone_size: few; cdr3_aa: CASSPLGGGKYEQYF; cdr3_nt: TGTGCCAGCAGTCCGCTTGGCGGGGGCAAATACGAGCAGTACTTC
j_call: TRBJ1-6; d_call: NA; v_call: TRBV19; clone_size: many; cdr3_aa: CATRNSGTRGSPLHF; cdr3_nt: TGTGCCACTCGGAACTCCGGGACACGGGGTTCACCCCTCCACTTT
j_call: TRBJ1-5; d_call: NA; v_call: TRBV3-1; clone_size: few; cdr3_aa: CASSQDFNQPQHF; cdr3_nt: TGTGCCAGCAGCCAAGATTTCAATCAGCCCCAGCATTTT
j_call: TRBJ2-7; d_call: NA; v_call: TRBV6-2/TRBV6-3; clone_size: NA; cdr3_aa: CASSYYKDGWTYEQYF; cdr3_nt: TGTGCCAGCAGTTACTACAAGGACGGATGGACCTACGAGCAGTACTTC
j_call: TRBJ2-5; d_call: NA; v_call: TRBV5-1; clone_size: few; cdr3_aa: CASSLAGGAAETQYF; cdr3_nt: TGCGCCAGCAGCTTGGCCGGCGGGGCGGCGGAGACCCAGTACTTC
j_call: TRBJ2-7; d_call: NA; v_call: TRBV5-1; clone_size: NA; cdr3_aa: CASSLAGHYYEQYF; cdr3_nt: TGCGCCAGCAGCTTGGCGGGACACTACTACGAGCAGTACTTC
j_call: TRBJ2-7; d_call: TRBD1; v_call: TRBV6-2/TRBV6-3; clone_size: NA; cdr3_aa: CASSYGTGRLYEQYF; cdr3_nt: TGTGCCAGCAGTTACGGGACAGGCCGGTTGTACGAGCAGTACTTC
j_call: TRBJ2-7; d_call: TRBD2; v_call: TRBV6-2/TRBV6-3; clone_size: many; cdr3_aa: CASSLSGGVSYEQYF; cdr3_nt: TGTGCCAGCAGTTTGAGCGGGGGCGTCTCCTACGAGCAGTACTTC
j_call: TRBJ1-1; d_call: NA; v_call: TRBV7-2; clone_size: few; cdr3_aa: CASSLVATGDSTEAFF; cdr3_nt: TGTGCCAGCAGCTTAGTAGCGACCGGGGATAGTACTGAAGCTTTCTTT
j_call: TRBJ1-2; d_call: TRBD1; v_call: TRBV10-3; clone_size: NA; cdr3_aa: CAISGGQSYGYTF; cdr3_nt: TGTGCCATCAGTGGGGGACAGAGCTATGGCTACACCTTC
j_call: TRBJ2-1; d_call: TRBD2; v_call: TRBV4-3; clone_size: NA; cdr3_aa: CASSQESGEWRNEQFF; cdr3_nt: TGCGCCAGCAGCCAAGAAAGCGGGGAATGGAGAAATGAGCAGTTCTTC
j_call: TRBJ2-5; d_call: NA; v_call: TRBV2; clone_size: NA; cdr3_aa: CASSVEGQTQYF; cdr3_nt: TGTGCCAGCAGCGTTGAGGGCCAGACCCAGTACTTC
j_call: TRBJ1-6; d_call: NA; v_call: TRBV7-2; clone_size: few; cdr3_aa: CASSLNPSNSPLHF; cdr3_nt: TGTGCCAGCAGCTTGAACCCTTCTAATTCACCCCTCCACTTT
j_call: TRBJ1-6; d_call: NA; v_call: TRBV6-2/TRBV6-3; clone_size: many; cdr3_aa: CARETPSLHSPLHF; cdr3_nt: TGTGCCAGAGAGACACCCTCCCTGCATTCACCCCTCCACTTT
j_call: TRBJ1-5; d_call: TRBD1; v_call: TRBV6-6; clone_size: NA; cdr3_aa: CASSSQGEPQHF; cdr3_nt: TGTGCCAGCAGTTCTCAGGGGGAGCCCCAGCATTTT
j_call: TRBJ2-3; d_call: NA; v_call: TRBV7-2; clone_size: NA; cdr3_aa: CASSLGVRSKRGTQYF; cdr3_nt: TGTGCCAGCAGCTTAGGGGTCAGATCGAAGAGAGGTACGCAGTATTTT
j_call: TRBJ2-1; d_call: TRBD2; v_call: TRBV7-6; clone_size: once; cdr3_aa: CASSLKRSGGDEQFF; cdr3_nt: TGTGCCAGCAGCTTAAAACGGAGCGGGGGGGATGAGCAGTTCTTC
j_call: TRBJ1-4; d_call: NA; v_call: TRBV12-3/TRBV12-4; clone_size: NA; cdr3_aa: CASSDQGLNEKLFF; cdr3_nt: TGTGCCAGCAGTGATCAGGGCCTTAATGAAAAACTGTTTTTT
j_call: TRBJ1-1; d_call: TRBD1; v_call: TRBV7-8; clone_size: few; cdr3_aa: CASSPDRAEAFF; cdr3_nt: TGTGCCAGCAGCCCCGACAGGGCCGAAGCTTTCTTT
j_call: TRBJ1-2; d_call: NA; v_call: TRBV7-9; clone_size: few; cdr3_aa: CASSALFYGYTF; cdr3_nt: TGTGCCAGCAGCGCCTTATTCTATGGCTACACCTTC